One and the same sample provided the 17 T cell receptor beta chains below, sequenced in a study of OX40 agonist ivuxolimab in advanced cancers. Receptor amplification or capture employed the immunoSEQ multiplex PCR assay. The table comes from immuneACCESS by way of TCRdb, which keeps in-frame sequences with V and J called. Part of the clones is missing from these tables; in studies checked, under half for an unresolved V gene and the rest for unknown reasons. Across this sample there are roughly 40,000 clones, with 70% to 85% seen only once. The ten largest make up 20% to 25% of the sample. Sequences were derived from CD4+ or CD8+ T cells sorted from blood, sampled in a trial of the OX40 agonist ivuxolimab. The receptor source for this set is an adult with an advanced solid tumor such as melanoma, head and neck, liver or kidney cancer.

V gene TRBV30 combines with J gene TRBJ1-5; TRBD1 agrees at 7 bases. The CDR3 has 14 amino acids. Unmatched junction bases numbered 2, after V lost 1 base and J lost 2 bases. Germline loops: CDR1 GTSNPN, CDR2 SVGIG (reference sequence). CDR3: CAWSGGQGNQPQHF. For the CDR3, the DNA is TGTGCCTGGAGTGGCGGACAGGGCAATCAGCCCCAGCATTTT.

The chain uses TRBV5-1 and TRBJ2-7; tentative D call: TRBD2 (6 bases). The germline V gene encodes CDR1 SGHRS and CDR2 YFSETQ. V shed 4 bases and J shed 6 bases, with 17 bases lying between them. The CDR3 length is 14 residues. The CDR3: CASSVEGLQGEQYF. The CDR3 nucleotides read TGCGCCAGCAGCGTGGAGGGGCTTCAGGGCGAGCAGTACTTC.

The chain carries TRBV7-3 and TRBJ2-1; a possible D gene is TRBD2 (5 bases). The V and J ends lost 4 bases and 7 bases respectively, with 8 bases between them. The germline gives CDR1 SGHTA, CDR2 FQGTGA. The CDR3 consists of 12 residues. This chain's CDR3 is CASSSRGNEQFF. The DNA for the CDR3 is TGTGCCAGCAGCTCTCGAGGGAATGAGCAGTTCTTC.

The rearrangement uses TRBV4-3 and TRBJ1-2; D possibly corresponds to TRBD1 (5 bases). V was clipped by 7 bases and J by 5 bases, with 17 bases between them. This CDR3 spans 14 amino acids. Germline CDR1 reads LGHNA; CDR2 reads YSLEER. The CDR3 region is CASTPGRGAYGYTF. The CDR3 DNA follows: TGCGCCAGCACCCCAGGACGTGGGGCATATGGCTACACCTTC.

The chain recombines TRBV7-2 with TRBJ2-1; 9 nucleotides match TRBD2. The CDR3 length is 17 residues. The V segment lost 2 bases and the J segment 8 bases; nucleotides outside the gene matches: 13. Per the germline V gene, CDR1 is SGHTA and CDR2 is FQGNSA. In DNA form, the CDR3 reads TGTGCCAGCAGCTTAATAGTCGGCGGGGGGGGATTCCATGAGCAGTTCTTC. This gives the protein CASSLIVGGGGFHEQFF.

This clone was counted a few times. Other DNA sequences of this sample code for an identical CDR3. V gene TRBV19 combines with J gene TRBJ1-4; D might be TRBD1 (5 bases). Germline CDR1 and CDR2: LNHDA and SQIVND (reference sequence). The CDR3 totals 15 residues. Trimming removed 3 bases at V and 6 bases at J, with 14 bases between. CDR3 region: CASSIVGHRDEKLFF. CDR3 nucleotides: TGTGCCAGTAGTATTGTGGGGCATCGTGATGAAAAACTGTTTTTT. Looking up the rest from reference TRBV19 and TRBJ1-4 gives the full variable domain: DGGITQSPKYLFRKEGQNVTLSCEQNLNHDAMYWYRQDPGQGLRLIYYSQIVNDFQKGDIAEGYSVSREKKESFPLTVTSAQKNPTAFYLCASSIVGHRDEKLFFGSGTQLSVL.

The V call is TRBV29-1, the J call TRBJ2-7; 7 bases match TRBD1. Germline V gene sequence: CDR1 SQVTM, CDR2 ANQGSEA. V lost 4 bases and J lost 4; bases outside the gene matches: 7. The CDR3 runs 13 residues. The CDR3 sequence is CSVATGERYEQYF. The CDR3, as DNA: TGCAGCGTTGCTACAGGGGAGCGGTACGAGCAGTACTTC.

The CDR3: CASSLDGADITTF. Written as DNA, the CDR3 is TGTGCCAGCAGCTTAGATGGGGCGGATATCACCACCTTC. The gene calls are TRBV7-2 and TRBJ1-2; perhaps TRBD1 as D (5 bases). Germline CDR1 reads SGHTA; CDR2 reads FQGNSA. V was shortened by 1 base and J by 13 bases, with 16 bases between the two germline ends. There are 13 residues in the CDR3.

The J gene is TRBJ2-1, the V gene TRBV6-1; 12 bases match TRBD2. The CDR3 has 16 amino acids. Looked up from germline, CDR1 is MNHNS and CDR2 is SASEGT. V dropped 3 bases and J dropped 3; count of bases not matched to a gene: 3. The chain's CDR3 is CASSEMGLAGYNEQFF. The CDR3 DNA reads TGTGCCAGCAGTGAGATGGGACTAGCGGGCTACAATGAGCAGTTCTTC.

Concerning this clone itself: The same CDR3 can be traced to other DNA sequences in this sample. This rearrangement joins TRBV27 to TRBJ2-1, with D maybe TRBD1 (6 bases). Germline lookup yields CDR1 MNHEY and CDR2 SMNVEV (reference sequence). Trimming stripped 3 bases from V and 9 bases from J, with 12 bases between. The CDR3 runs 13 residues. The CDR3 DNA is TGTGCCAGCAGTTTTGGGCAGGGGCTTGAGCAGTTCTTC. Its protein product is CASSFGQGLEQFF.

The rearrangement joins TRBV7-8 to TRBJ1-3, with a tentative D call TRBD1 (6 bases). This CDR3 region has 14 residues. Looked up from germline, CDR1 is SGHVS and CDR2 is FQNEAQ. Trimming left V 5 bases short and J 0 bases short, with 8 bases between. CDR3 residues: CASSTGLSGNTIYF. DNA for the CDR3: TGTGCCAGCAGCACAGGGCTCTCTGGAAACACCATATATTTT.

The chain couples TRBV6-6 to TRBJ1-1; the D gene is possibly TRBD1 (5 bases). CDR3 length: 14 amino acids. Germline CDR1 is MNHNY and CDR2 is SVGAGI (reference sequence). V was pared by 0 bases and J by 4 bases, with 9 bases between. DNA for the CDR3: TGTGCCAGCAGTTACTCGGCAGGGACCACTGAAGCTTTCTTT. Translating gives CASSYSAGTTEAFF.

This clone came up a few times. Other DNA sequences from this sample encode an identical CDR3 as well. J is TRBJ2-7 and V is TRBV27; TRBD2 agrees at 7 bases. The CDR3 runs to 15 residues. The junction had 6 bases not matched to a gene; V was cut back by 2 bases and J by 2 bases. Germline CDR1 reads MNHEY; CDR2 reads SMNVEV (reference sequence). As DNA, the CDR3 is TGTGCCAGCAGTTTAAGTAGCGGGTTACCCTACGAGCAGTACTTC. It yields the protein CASSLSSGLPYEQYF.

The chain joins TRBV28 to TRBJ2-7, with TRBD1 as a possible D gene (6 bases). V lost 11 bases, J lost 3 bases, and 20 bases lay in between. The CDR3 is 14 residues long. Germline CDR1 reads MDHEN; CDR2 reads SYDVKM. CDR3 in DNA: TGTGCCGCAGCCTCGAGGGGGACACTCTACGAGCAGTACTTC. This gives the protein CAAASRGTLYEQYF. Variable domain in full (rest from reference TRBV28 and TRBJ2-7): DVKVTQSSRYLVKRTGEKVFLECVQDMDHENMFWYRQDPGLGLRLIYFSYDVKMKEKGDIPEGYSVSREKKERFSLILESASTNQTSMYLCAAASRGTLYEQYFGPGTRLTVT.

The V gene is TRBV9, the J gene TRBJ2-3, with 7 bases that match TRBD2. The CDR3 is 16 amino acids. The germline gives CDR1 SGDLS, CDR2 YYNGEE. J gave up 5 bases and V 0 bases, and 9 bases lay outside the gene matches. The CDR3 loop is CASSVGASGSGDTQYF. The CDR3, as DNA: TGTGCCAGCAGCGTAGGGGCTAGCGGAAGTGGAGATACGCAGTATTTT.

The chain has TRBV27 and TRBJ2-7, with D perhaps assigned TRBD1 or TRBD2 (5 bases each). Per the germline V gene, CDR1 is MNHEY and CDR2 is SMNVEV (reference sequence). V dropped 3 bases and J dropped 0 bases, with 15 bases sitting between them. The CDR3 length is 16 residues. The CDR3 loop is CASSLGVGDYSYEQYF. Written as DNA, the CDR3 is TGTGCCAGCAGTTTGGGGGTTGGAGACTACTCCTACGAGCAGTACTTC.

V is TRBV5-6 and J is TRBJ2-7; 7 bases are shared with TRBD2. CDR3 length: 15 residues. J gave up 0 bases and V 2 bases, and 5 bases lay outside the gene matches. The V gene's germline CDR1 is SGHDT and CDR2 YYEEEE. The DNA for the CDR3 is TGTGCCAGCAGCTTCGGTGGGAGGGCCTCCTACGAGCAGTACTTC. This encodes CASSFGGRASYEQYF. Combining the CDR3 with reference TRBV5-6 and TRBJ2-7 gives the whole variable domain DAGVTQSPTHLIKTRGQQVTLRCSPKSGHDTVSWYQQALGQGPQFIFQYYEEEERQRGNFPDRFSGHQFPNYSSELNVNALLLGDSALYLCASSFGGRASYEQYFGPGTRLTVT.